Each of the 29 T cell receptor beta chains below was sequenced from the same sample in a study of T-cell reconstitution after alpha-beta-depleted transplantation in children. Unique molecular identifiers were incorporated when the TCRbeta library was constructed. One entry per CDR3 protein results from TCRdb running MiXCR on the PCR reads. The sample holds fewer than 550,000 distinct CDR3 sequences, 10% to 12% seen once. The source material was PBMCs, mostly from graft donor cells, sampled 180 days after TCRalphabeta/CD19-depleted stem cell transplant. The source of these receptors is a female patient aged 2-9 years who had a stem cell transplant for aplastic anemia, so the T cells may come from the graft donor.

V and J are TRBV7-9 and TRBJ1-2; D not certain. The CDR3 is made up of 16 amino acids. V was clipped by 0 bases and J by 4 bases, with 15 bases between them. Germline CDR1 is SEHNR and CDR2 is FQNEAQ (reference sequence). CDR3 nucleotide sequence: TGTGCCAGCAGCTTAGCGGAAAAGATTTTTGGCTATGGCTACACCTTC. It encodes CASSLAEKIFGYGYTF.

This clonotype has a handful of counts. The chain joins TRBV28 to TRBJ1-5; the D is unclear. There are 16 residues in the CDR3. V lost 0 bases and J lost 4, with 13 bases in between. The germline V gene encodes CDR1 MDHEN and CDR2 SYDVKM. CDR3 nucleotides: TGTGCCAGCAGTTTATGGCAACAAGGCCCTAATCAGCCCCAGCATTTT. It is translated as CASSLWQQGPNQPQHF. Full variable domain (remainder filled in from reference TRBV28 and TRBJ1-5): DVKVTQSSRYLVKRTGEKVFLECVQDMDHENMFWYRQDPGLGLRLIYFSYDVKMKEKGDIPEGYSVSREKKERFSLILESASTNQTSMYLCASSLWQQGPNQPQHFGDGTRLSIL.

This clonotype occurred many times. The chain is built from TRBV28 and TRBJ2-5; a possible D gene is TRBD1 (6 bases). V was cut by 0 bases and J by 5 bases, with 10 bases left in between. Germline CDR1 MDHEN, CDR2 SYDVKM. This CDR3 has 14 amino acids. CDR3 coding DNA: TGTGCCAGCAGTTTATGGGGAACAGGGGAGACCCAGTACTTC. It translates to CASSLWGTGETQYF.

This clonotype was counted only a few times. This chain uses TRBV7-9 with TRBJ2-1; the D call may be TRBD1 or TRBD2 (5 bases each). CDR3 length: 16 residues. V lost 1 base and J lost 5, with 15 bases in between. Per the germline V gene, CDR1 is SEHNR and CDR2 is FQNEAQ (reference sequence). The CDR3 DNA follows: TGTGCCAGCAGCTTAGTCTTCTGGGGACCCCACAATGAGCAGTTCTTC. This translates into CASSLVFWGPHNEQFF.

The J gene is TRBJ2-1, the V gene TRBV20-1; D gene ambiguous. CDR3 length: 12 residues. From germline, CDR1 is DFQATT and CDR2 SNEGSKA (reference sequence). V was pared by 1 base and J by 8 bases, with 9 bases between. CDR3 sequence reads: CSARGGVDEQFF. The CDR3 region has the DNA TGCAGTGCTAGAGGCGGTGTTGATGAGCAGTTCTTC.

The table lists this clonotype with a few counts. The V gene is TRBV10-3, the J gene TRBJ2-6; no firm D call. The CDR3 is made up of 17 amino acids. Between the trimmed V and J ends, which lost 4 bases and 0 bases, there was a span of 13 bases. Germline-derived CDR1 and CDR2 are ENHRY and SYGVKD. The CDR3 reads CAISVPRMHSGANVLTF. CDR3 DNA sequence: TGTGCCATCAGTGTCCCTAGGATGCACTCTGGGGCCAACGTCCTGACTTTC.

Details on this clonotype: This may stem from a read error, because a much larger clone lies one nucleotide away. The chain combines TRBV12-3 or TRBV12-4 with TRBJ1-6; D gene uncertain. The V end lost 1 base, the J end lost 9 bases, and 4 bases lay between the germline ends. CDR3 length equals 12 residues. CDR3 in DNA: TGTGCCAGCAGTTTAGGGCTTTCACCCCTCCACTTT. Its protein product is CASSLGLSPLHF.

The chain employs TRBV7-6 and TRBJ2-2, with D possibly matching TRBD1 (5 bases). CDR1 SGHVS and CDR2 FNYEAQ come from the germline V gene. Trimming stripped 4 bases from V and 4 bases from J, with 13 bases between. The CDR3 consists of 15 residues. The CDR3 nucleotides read TGTGCCAGCAGCTCAGGGTCCTTAGGCACCGGGGAGCTGTTTTTT. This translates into CASSSGSLGTGELFF.

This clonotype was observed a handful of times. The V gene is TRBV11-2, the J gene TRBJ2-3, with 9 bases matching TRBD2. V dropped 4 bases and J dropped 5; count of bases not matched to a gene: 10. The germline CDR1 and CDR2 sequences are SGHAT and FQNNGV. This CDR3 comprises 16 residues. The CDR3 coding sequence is TGTGCCAGCAGCTCCGGGACTAGCCCCGTTGGAGATACGCAGTATTTT. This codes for CASSSGTSPVGDTQYF.

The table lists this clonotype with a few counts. CDR3 in DNA: TGCAGCGTTGTAGCGGGAGGGGGAAATGAGCAGTTCTTC. Translating gives CSVVAGGGNEQFF. The rearrangement uses TRBV29-1 and TRBJ2-1; 11 positions agree with TRBD2. The CDR3 covers 13 residues. The V gene end was trimmed by 4 bases and the J gene end by 7 bases; junction bases not matched to a gene: 3. The germline V gene has CDR1 SQVTM and CDR2 ANQGSEA.

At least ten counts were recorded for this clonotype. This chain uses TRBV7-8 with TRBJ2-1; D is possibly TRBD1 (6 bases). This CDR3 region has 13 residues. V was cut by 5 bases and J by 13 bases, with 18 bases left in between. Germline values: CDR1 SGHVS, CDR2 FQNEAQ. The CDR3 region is CASSDRLQGSQFF. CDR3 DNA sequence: TGTGCCAGCAGCGACCGTTTACAGGGTTCCCAGTTCTTC.

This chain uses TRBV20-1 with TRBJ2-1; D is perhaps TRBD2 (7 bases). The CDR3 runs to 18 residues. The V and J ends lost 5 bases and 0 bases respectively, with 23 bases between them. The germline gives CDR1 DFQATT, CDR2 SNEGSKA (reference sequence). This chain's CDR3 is CSALGGGGPLSSYNEQFF. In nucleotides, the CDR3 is TGCAGTGCTCTAGGGGGGGGAGGACCCCTTAGCTCCTACAATGAGCAGTTCTTC.

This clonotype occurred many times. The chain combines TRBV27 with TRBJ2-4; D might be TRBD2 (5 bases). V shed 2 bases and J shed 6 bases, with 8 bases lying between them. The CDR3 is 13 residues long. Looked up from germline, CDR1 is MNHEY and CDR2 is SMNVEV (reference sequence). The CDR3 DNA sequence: TGTGCCAGCAGTTTAGGCGGGCTAAACATTCAGTACTTC. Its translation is CASSLGGLNIQYF.

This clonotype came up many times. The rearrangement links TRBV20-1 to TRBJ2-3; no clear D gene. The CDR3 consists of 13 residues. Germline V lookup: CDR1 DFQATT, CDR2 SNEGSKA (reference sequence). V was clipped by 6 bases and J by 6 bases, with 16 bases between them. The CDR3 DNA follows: TGCAGTGCCTACCCCCGAGCAGATGATACGCAGTATTTT. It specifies CSAYPRADDTQYF.

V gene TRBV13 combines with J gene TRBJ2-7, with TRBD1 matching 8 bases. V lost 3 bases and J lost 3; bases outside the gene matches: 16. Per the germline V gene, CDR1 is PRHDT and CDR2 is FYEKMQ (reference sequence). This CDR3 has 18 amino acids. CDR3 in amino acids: CASSFRSRGQVVGYEQYF. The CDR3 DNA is TGTGCCAGCAGCTTTAGAAGTCGGGGACAGGTCGTTGGCTACGAGCAGTACTTC.

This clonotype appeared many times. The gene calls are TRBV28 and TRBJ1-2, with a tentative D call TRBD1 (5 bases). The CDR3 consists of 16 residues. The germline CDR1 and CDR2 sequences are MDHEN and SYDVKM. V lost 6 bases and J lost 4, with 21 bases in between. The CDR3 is CASRDPRRVGGYGYTF. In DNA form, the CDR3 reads TGTGCCAGCAGGGACCCCCGCAGGGTCGGGGGCTATGGCTACACCTTC.

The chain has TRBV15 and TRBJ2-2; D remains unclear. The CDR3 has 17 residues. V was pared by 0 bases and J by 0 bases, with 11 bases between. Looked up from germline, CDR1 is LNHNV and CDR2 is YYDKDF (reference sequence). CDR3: CATSRDPGTTNTGELFF. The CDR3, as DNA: TGTGCCACCAGCAGAGATCCGGGTACAACGAACACCGGGGAGCTGTTTTTT.

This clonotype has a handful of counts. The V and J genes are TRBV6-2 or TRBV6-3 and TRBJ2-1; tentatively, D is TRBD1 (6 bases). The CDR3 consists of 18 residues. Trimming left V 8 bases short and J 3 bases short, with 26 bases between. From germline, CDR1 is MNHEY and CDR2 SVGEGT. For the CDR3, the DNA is TGTGCCAGCCGACCGCTTAATACAGGGCTACTAAACTACAATGAGCAGTTCTTC. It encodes CASRPLNTGLLNYNEQFF.

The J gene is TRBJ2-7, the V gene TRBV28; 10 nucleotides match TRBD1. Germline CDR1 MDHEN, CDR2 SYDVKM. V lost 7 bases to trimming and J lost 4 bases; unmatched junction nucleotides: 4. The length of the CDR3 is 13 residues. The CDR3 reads CASMDRGGYEQYF. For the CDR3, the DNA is TGTGCCAGCATGGACAGGGGGGGGTACGAGCAGTACTTC.

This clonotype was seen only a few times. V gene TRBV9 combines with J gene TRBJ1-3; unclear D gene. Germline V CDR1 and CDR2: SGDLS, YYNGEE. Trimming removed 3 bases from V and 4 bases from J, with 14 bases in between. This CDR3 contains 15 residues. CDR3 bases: TGTGCCAGCAGCGCCGGACTCTCCGAAGGAAACACCATATATTTT. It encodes CASSAGLSEGNTIYF.

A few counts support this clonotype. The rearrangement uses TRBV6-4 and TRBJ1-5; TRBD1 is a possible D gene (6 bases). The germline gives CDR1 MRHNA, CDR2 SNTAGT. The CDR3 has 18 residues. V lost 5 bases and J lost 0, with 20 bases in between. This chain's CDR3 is CASSTPLQGNGSNQPQHF. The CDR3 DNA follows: TGTGCCAGCAGTACCCCCTTACAGGGAAATGGTAGCAATCAGCCCCAGCATTTT.

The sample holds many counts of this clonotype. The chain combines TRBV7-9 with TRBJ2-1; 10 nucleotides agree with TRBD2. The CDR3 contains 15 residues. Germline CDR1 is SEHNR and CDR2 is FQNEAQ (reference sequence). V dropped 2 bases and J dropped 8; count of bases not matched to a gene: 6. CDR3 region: CASSLPSGSSHEQFF. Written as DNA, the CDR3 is TGTGCCAGCAGCTTACCTAGCGGGAGTTCCCATGAGCAGTTCTTC. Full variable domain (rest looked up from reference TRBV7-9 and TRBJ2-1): DTGVSQNPRHKITKRGQNVTFRCDPISEHNRLYWYRQTLGQGPEFLTYFQNEAQLEKSRLLSDRFSAERPKGSFSTLEIQRTEQGDSAMYLCASSLPSGSSHEQFFGPGTRLTVL.

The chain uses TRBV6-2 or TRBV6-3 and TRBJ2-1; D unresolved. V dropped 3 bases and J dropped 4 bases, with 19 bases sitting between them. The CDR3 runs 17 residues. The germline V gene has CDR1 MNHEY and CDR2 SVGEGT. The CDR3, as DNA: TGTGCCAGCAGTTATCGGTCGAGGAGCGTAGGGTACAATGAGCAGTTCTTC. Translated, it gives CASSYRSRSVGYNEQFF.

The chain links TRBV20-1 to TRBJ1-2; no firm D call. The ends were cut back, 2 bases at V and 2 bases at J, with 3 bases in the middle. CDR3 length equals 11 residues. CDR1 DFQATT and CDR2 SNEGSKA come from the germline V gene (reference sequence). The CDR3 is CSARRNYGYTF. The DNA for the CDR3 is TGCAGTGCTAGACGGAACTATGGCTACACCTTC.

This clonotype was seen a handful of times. The CDR3 nucleotides read TGCGCCAGCAGCCCACGACTAGCGGGAGAGGTTACGCAGTATTTT. It encodes CASSPRLAGEVTQYF. V usage is TRBV4-1 and J usage is TRBJ2-3; 12 bases match TRBD2. After removal of 4 bases from V and 8 bases from J, the junction contained 7 bases not matched to a gene. CDR3 length: 15 residues. Germline loops: CDR1 MGHRA, CDR2 YSYEKL.

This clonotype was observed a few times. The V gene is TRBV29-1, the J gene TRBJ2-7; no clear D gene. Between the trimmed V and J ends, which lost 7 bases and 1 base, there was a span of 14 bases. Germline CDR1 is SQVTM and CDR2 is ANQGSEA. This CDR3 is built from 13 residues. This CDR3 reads CSGLAVGSYEQYF. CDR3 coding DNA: TGCAGCGGCCTGGCGGTCGGTTCCTACGAGCAGTACTTC.

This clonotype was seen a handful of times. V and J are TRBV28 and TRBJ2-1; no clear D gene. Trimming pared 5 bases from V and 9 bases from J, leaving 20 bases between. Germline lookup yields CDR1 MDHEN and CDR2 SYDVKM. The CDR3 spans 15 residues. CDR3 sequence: CASSPSQVASGEQFF. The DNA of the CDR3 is TGTGCCAGCAGTCCCAGCCAAGTGGCGTCCGGTGAGCAGTTCTTC.

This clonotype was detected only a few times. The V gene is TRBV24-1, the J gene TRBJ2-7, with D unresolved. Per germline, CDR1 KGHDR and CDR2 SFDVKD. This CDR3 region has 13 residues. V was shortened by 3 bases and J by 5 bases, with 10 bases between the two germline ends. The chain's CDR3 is CATSDVGWDEQYF. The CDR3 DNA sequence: TGTGCCACCAGTGATGTGGGCTGGGACGAGCAGTACTTC.

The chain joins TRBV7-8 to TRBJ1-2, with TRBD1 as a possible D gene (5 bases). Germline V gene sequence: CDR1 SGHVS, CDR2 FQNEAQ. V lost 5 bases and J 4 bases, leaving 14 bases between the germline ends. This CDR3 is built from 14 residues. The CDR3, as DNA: TGTGCCAGCAGCCCTGGGGGGGGTAGCTATGGCTACACCTTC. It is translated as CASSPGGGSYGYTF. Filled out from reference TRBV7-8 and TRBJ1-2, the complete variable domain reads GAGVSQSPRYKVAKRGQDVALRCDPISGHVSLFWYQQALGQGPEFLTYFQNEAQLDKSGLPSDRFFAERPEGSVSTLKIQRTQQEDSAVYLCASSPGGGSYGYTFGSGTRLTVV.